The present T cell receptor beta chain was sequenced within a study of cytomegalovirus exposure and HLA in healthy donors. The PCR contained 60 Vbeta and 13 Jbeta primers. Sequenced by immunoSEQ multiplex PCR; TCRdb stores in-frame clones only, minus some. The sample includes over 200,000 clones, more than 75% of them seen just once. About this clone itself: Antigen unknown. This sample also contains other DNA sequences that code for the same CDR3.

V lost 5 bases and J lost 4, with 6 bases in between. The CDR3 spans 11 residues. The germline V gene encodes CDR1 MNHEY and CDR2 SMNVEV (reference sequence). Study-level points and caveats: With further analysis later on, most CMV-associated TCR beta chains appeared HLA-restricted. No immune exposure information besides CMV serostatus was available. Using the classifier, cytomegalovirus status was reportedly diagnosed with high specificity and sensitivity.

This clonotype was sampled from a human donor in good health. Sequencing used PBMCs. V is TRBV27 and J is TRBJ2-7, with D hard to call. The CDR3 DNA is TGTGCCAGCAGTCGAGGATACGAGCAGTACTTC. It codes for CASSRGYEQYF.